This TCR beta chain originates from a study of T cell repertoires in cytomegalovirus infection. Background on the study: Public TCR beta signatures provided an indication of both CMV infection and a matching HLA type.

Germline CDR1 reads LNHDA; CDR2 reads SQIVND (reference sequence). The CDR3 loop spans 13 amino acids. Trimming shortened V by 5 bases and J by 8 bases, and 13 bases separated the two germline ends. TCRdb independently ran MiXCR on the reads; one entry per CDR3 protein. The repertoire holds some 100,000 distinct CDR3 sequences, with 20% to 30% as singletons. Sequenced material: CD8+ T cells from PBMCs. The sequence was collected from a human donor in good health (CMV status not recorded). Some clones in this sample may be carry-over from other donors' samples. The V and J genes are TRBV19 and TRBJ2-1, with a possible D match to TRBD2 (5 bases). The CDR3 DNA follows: TGTGCCAGTAGTTCCCGTAGCGCACATGAGCAGTTCTTC. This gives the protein CASSSRSAHEQFF.